This note documents a single T cell receptor beta chain sequence. With a much larger clone just one base away, this may be a read error. Other nucleotide sequences from this sample produce the same CDR3. The repertoire was sequenced with immunoSEQ multiplex PCR; TCRdb's copy has only in-frame clones and lacks some. The data show a few hundred thousand clones, around 83% seen once. The J segment lost 5 bases and the V segment lost 3 bases, leaving 1 base of the junction unmatched. CDR1 KGHSH and CDR2 LQKENI come from the germline V gene. The CDR3 runs 14 residues. This sample was included in a study of blood T cell repertoires in COVID-19. In terms of age and location, participants ranged from about 18 to 100 years and lived in approximately 26 US areas.

This sequence was found in a woman aged 50 to 60 who had recovered from COVID-19. Sequencing was done on a sample of PBMCs or T cells enriched from blood (not recorded which). The chain combines TRBV18 with TRBJ1-2, with TRBD1 identical over 12 bases. DNA of the CDR3: TGTGCCAGCTCACCGGGACAGGGGGCTTATGGCTACACCTTC. Encoded protein: CASSPGQGAYGYTF. Filled out from reference TRBV18 and TRBJ1-2, the complete variable domain reads NAGVMQNPRHLVRRRGQEARLRCSPMKGHSHVYWYRQLPEEGLKFMVYLQKENIIDESGMPKERFSAEFPKEGPSILRIQQVVRGDSAAYFCASSPGQGAYGYTFGSGTRLTVV.